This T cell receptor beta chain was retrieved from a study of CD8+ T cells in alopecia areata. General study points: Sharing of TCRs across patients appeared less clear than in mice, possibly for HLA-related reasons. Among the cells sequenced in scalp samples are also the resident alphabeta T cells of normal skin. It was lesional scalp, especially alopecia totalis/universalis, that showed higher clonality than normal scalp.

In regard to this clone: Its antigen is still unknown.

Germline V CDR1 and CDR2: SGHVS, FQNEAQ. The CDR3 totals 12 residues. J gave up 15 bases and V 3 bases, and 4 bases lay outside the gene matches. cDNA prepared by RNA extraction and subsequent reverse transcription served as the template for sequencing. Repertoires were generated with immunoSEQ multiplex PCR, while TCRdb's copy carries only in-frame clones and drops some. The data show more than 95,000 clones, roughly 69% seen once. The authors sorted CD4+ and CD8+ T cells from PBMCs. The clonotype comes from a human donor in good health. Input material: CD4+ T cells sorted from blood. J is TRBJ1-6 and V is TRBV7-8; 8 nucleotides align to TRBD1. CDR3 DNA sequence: TGTGCCAGCAGCTTGGACAGGGTGAACCTCCACTTT. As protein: CASSLDRVNLHF.